The sequence of this T cell receptor beta chain was determined in a study of technical replicates of blood from a handful of donors (dated by TCRdb to the late 2010s). Ends trimmed: V by 6 bases, J by 2 bases; bases unmatched to a gene: 20. CDR1 and CDR2 are drawn from the germline V gene (reference sequence): MNHEY, SMNVEV. The CDR3 runs 20 amino acids, cysteine and phenylalanine included. Of all the DNA, just the CDR3 is kept, 60 bases in frame from base 1. This clone was seen only once. Its recognized antigen is unknown. Per-base qualities were not stored, and no clone one base away is much larger. The library was obtained by the immunoSEQ multiplex PCR assay. Imported from immuneACCESS, the table was reduced by TCRdb to in-frame sequences with V and J called. These copies leave out some clones; in studies compared against another copy, an unresolved V gene accounts for under half, and the cause of the remainder is not known. In all, the sample holds roughly 87,000 clones, and 91% of those were seen once. The ten largest clones capture approximately 0.39% of the sample.

The chain is assembled from TRBV27 and TRBJ2-7; the junction holds 12 bases that match TRBD1. Sample: T cells isolated from PBMCs. This TCR was sampled from a human donor in good health. The nucleotide sequence is given as TGTGCCAGCAGCTACCGAACCGGGACAGGGGGCGCGTGGGCCCCCTACGAGCAGTACTTC. It translates as CASSYRTGTGGAWAPYEQYF.